These 10 T cell receptor beta chains share one sample of origin, sequenced in a study of T cell responses to AZD1222 COVID-19 vaccine. Produced via immunoSEQ multiplex PCR; TCRdb's table is partial and in-frame only. The sample lists more than 150,000 clones; roughly 92% were seen once. The source material was peripheral blood, sampled on day 0 of AZD1222 vaccination. The receptors originated from an adult in good health.

This chain connects TRBV19 to TRBJ1-2; tentative D call: TRBD1 (6 bases). Germline CDR1 and CDR2: LNHDA and SQIVND (reference sequence). V was pared by 5 bases and J by 4 bases, with 14 bases between. CDR3 length: 14 residues. DNA of the CDR3: TGTGCCAGTAGTCCCGGGGGGGGCCTCTATGGCTACACCTTC. Protein product: CASSPGGGLYGYTF.

V and J are TRBV15 and TRBJ1-4, with TRBD1 matching over 7 bases. CDR3 length: 15 residues. From germline, CDR1 is LNHNV and CDR2 YYDKDF (reference sequence). V was clipped by 0 bases and J by 5 bases; unmatched bases: 3. Here the CDR3 reads CATSRDGTVNEKLFF. In DNA, the CDR3 is TGTGCCACCAGCAGAGACGGGACAGTAAATGAAAAACTGTTTTTT.

The gene calls are TRBV5-4 and TRBJ1-1; 8 positions agree with TRBD1. CDR3 length equals 15 residues. Trimming at V came to 5 bases and at J to 1 base, leaving 7 bases not matched to a gene. Germline loops: CDR1 SGHNT, CDR2 YYREEE (reference sequence). The CDR3 bases are TGTGCCAGCAGAAGTGACAGGGGATGGAACACTGAAGCTTTCTTT. Translating gives CASRSDRGWNTEAFF.

In DNA, the CDR3 is TGCGCCAGCAGCCAAGAATTTACGGGTTTGACGTCGGCTTTCTTT. Its translation: CASSQEFTGLTSAFF. The gene calls are TRBV4-1 and TRBJ1-1; D remains ambiguous. The length of the CDR3 is 15 residues. V was pared by 0 bases and J by 11 bases, with 19 bases between. Germline V gene data show CDR1 as MGHRA and CDR2 as YSYEKL.

This chain links TRBV18 with TRBJ2-1, with 11 bases aligning to TRBD2. Trimming cost V 5 bases and J 1 base; bases outside gene matches: 4. The CDR3 has 16 residues. CDR1 is KGHSH, CDR2 LQKENI, per germline. CDR3 residues: CASSIRLAGSYNEQFF. The CDR3 DNA reads TGTGCCAGCTCAATACGACTAGCGGGATCCTACAATGAGCAGTTCTTC.

This clone turned up a few times. J is TRBJ2-7 and V is TRBV27; perhaps TRBD1 as D (5 bases). Germline V gene data show CDR1 as MNHEY and CDR2 as SMNVEV (reference sequence). CDR3 size: 13 residues. V was clipped by 4 bases and J by 5 bases, with 12 bases between them. The CDR3 coding sequence is TGTGCCAGCAGTTCCTCGCCAGGGAACGAGCAGTACTTC. It encodes CASSSSPGNEQYF.

The chain carries TRBV6-5 and TRBJ1-1; the D gene is possibly TRBD1 (5 bases). CDR1 is MNHEY and CDR2 is SVGAGI in the germline V gene. V lost 7 bases and J 0 bases, leaving 12 bases between the germline ends. The CDR3 has 14 amino acids. The CDR3 DNA reads as TGTGCCAGCACCCCGGGGGTGATGAACACTGAAGCTTTCTTT. It codes for CASTPGVMNTEAFF.

This chain connects TRBV27 to TRBJ1-2; the D gene is possibly TRBD1 (5 bases). The V gene's germline CDR1 is MNHEY and CDR2 SMNVEV (reference sequence). Trimming left V 6 bases short and J 5 bases short, with 16 bases between. The CDR3 totals 14 residues. CDR3 in DNA: TGTGCCAGCAGCCCCCGGGACGGGGTTTATGGCTACACCTTC. Its protein product is CASSPRDGVYGYTF.

This clone was counted a single time. The chain couples TRBV7-9 to TRBJ2-7; 8 nucleotides match TRBD1. This CDR3 spans 17 amino acids. The germline gives CDR1 SEHNR, CDR2 FQNEAQ (reference sequence). V shed 2 bases, J shed 0 bases, and the junction held 9 bases outside the gene matches. CDR3 in DNA: TGTGCCAGCAGCTTAATCTCGACAGGGGTAAGCTCCTACGAGCAGTACGTC. Its translation: CASSLISTGVSSYEQYV.

The chain has TRBV6-5 and TRBJ2-2; D not certain. Trimming left V 8 bases short and J 8 bases short, with 9 bases between. In germline, CDR1 is MNHEY, CDR2 SVGAGI. This CDR3 spans 11 amino acids. CDR3 nucleotides: TGTGCCAGCCGTACGACAGGGGAGCTGTTTTTT. It codes for CASRTTGELFF.